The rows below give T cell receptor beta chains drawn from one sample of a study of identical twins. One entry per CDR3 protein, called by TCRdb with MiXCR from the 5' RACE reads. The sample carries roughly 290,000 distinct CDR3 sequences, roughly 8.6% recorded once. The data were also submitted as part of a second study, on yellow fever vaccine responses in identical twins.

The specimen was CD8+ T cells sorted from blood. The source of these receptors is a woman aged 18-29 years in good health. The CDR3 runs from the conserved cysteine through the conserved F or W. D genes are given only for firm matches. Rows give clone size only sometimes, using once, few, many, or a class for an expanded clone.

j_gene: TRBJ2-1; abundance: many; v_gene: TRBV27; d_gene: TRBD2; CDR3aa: CASSLRGIGLAGTSSYNEQFF; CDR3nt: TGTGCCAGCAGCTTGAGGGGAATAGGACTAGCGGGGACGAGCTCCTACAATGAGCAGTTCTTC
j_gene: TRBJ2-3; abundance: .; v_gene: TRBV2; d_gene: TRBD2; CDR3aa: CASSGGGGSTDTQYF; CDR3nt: TGTGCCAGCAGTGGCGGGGGGGGAAGCACAGATACGCAGTATTTT
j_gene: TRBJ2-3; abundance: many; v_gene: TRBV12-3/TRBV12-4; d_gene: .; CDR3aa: CASSLLWGEADTQYF; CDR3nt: TGTGCCAGCAGTTTATTGTGGGGGGAGGCAGATACGCAGTATTTT
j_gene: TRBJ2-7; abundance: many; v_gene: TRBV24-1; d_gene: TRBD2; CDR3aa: CATSGPAGGSEQYF; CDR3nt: TGTGCCACCAGTGGCCCAGCGGGGGGAAGCGAGCAGTACTTC
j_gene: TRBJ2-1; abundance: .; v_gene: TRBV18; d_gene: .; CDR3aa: CASSPHPGLDEQFF; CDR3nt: TGTGCCAGCTCACCACATCCAGGTTTGGATGAGCAGTTCTTC
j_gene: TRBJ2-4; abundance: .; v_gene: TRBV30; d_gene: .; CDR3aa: CAWRPHADPGKNIQYF; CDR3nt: TGTGCCTGGAGACCCCACGCGGACCCGGGGAAAAACATTCAGTACTTC
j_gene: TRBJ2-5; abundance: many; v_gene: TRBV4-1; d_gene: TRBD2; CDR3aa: CASSPEGLAGTTVGQETQYF; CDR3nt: TGCGCCAGCAGCCCCGAGGGACTAGCGGGAACAACGGTGGGTCAAGAGACCCAGTACTTC
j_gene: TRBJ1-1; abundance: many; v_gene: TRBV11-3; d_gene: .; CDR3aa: CASSPVPGAEAFF; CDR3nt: TGTGCCAGCAGCCCTGTCCCGGGGGCTGAAGCTTTCTTT
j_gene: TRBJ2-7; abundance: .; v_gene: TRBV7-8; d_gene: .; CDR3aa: CASSEQAFTNEQYF; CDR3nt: TGTGCCAGCAGCGAACAGGCTTTTACGAACGAGCAGTACTTC
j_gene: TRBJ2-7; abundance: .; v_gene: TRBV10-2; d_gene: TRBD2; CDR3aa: CASREGLAGPYEQYF; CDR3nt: TGCGCCAGCAGGGAGGGACTAGCGGGACCCTACGAGCAGTACTTC
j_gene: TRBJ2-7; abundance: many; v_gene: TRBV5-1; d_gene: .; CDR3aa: CASSLRGLKKDYEQYF; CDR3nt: TGCGCCAGCAGCTTAAGGGGACTCAAAAAGGACTACGAGCAGTACTTC
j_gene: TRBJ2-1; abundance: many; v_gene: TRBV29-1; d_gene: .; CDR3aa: CSVEIWGDEQFF; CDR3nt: TGCAGCGTTGAAATCTGGGGTGATGAGCAGTTCTTC
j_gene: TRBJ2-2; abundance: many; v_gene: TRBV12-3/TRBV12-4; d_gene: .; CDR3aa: CASSPDPGLGELFF; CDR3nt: TGTGCCAGCAGCCCCGACCCGGGACTCGGGGAGCTGTTTTTT
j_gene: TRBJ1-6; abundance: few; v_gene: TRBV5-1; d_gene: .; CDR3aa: CASWAGVGSNSPLHF; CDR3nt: TGCGCCAGCTGGGCAGGAGTAGGCTCGAATTCACCCCTCCACTTT
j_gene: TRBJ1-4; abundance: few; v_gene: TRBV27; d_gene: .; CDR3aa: CASKGEGGANEKLFF; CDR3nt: TGTGCCAGCAAGGGTGAAGGGGGGGCTAATGAAAAACTGTTTTTT
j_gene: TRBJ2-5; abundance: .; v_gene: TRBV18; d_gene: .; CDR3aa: CASSPVGGPGETQYF; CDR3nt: TGTGCCAGCTCACCGGTCGGAGGACCGGGAGAGACCCAGTACTTC
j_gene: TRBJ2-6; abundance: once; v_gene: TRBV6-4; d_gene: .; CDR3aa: CASSDSILGGANVLTF; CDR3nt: TGTGCCAGCAGTGACTCGATTCTGGGGGGGGCCAACGTCCTGACTTTC
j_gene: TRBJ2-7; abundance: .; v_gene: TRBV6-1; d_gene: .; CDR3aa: CASSEGRFFEQYF; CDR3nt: TGTGCCAGCAGTGAAGGCAGGTTCTTCGAGCAGTACTTC
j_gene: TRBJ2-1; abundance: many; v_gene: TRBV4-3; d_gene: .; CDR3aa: CASSQDRAVSSYNEQFF; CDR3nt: TGCGCCAGCAGCCAAGATCGTGCGGTTAGCTCCTACAATGAGCAGTTCTTC
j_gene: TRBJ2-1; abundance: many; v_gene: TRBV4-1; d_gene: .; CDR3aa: CASSQVGVSIDEQFF; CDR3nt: TGCGCCAGCAGCCAAGTAGGGGTTAGTATAGATGAGCAGTTCTTC